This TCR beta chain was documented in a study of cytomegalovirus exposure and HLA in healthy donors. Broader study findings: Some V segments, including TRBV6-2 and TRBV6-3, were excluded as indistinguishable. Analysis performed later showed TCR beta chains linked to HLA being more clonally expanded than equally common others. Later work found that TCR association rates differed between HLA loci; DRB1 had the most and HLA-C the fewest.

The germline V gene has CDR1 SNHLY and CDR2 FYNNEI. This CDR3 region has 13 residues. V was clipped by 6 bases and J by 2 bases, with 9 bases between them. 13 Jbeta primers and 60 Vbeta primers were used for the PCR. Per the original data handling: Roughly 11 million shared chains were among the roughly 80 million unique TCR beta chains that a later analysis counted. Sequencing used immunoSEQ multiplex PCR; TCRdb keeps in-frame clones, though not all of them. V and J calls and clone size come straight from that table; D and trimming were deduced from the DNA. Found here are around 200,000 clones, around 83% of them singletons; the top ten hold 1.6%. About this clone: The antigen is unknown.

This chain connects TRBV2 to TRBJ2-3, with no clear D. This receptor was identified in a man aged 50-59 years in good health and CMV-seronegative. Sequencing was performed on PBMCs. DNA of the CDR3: TGTGCCAGCAGGCTAGAAAACACAGATACGCAGTATTTT. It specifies CASRLENTDTQYF.